What follows describes a single TCR beta chain. The germline V gene encodes CDR1 MNHEY and CDR2 SVGAGI. V lost 6 bases, J lost 4 bases, and 12 bases lay in between. The length of the CDR3 is 13 residues. In the authors' workflow: Amplification of reference gene primers provided the estimated nucleated cell counts. Produced via immunoSEQ multiplex PCR; TCRdb's table is partial and in-frame only. That table supplies the V and J calls and clone size; D and trimming were determined from the DNA. The sample has 70,000 or so clones; around 89% are singletons. This entry comes from a study of blood T cell repertoires in COVID-19. Whole-study context: The United States, Italy and Spain were the sources of the acute and convalescent COVID-19 samples. T cells, B-cell-depleted T cells, or PBMCs supplied cDNA or gDNA.

Material: peripheral blood. V and J are TRBV6-5 and TRBJ1-2, with D possibly matching TRBD1 (5 bases). The sequence came from a man aged 60 to 69 with acute or convalescent COVID-19. CDR3 protein: CASRAGGGYGYTF. As DNA, the CDR3 is TGTGCCAGCAGGGCCGGGGGTGGCTATGGCTACACCTTC.